The clone carrying this T cell receptor (beta chain) was counted only a few times. Antigen specificity is unknown. Sequenced by immunoSEQ multiplex PCR; TCRdb stores in-frame clones only, minus some. Observed in the sample are under 60,000 clones, none of them singletons. This sample is drawn from a study of T cell clonality in common variable immunodeficiency. General study findings and limits: Compared with controls, CVID subjects had fewer shared TCRbeta clones.

Most patients and controls had Caucasian heritage. The TCR was taken from a person aged 18 to 75 in good health. The sequenced sample consisted of peripheral blood mononuclear cells.

The covered CDR3 bases are TGTGCCTCCCGAAGGGACAGCTATTCACCC. It is translated as CASRRDSYSP. Given in full, the CDR3 is CASRRDSYSPLHF. V usage is TRBV30 and J usage is TRBJ1-6, with 7 positions matching TRBD1. The read terminates 3 residues before the CDR3 end, so the remaining end is supplied by the germline J gene. Germline V gene data show CDR1 as GTSNPN and CDR2 as SVGIG (reference sequence). The V gene end was trimmed by 7 bases and the J gene end by 8 bases; junction bases not matched to a gene: 8. The CDR3 runs 13 residues.